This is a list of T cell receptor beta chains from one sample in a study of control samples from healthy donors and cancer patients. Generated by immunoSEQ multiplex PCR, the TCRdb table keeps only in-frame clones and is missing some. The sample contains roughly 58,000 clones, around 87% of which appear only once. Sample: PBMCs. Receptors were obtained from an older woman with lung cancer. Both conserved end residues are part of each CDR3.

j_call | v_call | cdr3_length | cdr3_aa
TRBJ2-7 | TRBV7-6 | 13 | CASSGSWGNEQYF
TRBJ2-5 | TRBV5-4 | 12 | CASSESVETQYF
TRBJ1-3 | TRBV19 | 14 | CASRTGTIGNTIYF
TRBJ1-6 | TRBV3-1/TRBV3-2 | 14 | CASSHEQGNSPLHF
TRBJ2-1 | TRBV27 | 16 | CASSLLPSGTGNEQFF
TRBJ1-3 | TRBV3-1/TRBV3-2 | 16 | CASSRGRDSAGNTIYF
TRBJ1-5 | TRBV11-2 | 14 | CASSRDGFNQPQHF
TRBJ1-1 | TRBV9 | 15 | CASRKWTGPNTEAFF
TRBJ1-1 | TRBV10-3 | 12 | CATRQGNTEAFF
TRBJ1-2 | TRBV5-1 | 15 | CASSGSSQARDGYTF
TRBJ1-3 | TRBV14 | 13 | CASKPAPGNTIYF
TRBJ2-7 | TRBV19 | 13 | CASSPIGVSGIRF
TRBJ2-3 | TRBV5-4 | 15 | CASSGSGVGTDTQYF
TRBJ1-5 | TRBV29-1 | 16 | CSGRRAQPYSNQPQHF
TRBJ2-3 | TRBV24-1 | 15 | CATSASHRESDTQYF
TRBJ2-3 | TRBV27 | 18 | CASRPGQEIPSYTDTQYF
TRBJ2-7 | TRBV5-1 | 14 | CASSAGGGLHEQYF
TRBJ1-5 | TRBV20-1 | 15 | CSASNPPNPNQPQHF
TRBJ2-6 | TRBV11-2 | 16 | CASSSRTVLGANVLTF
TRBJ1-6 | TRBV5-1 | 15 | CASSFTSGDNSPLHF
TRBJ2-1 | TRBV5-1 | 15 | CASSAGAGGTLWQFF
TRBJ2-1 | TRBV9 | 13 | CASSSRRDHEQFF
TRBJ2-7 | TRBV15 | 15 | CATSRERGLSGEQYF
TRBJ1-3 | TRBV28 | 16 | CASSSTQVYSGNTIYF
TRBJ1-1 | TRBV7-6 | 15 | CASSLESRGNTEAFF
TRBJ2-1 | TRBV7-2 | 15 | CASSSDRGPYNEQFF
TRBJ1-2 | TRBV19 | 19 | CASNALPGTGASENYGYTF
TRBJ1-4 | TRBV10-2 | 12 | CASGSYGEKLFF
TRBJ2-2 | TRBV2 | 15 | CASSESTVGTGELFF
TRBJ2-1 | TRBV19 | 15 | CASSFTGGSYNEQFF
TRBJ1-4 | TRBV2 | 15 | CASSELGQSYEKLFF
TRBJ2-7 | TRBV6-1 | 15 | CASSEGWVDSYEQYF
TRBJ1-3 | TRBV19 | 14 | CASSSSVSGNTIYF
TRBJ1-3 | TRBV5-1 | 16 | CASSLEQVVSGNTIYF
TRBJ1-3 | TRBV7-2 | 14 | CASSLSPTGNTIYF
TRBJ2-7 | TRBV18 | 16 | CASSPPITGLKREQYF
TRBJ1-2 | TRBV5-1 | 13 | CASSLTMGAGYTF
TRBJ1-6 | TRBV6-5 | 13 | CASCAGKNSPLHF
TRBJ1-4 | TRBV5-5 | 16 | CASSLAVRARNEKLFF
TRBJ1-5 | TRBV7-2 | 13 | CASSPATGQPQHF
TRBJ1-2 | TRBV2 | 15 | CASSANRGLGYGYTF
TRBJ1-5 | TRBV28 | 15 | CASSGTGTSNQPQHF
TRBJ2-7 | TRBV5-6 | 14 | CASSMTSGSYEQYF